These T cell receptor beta chains were read from a single sample in a study of T cells after somatic rescue of genetic block. TCRdb's copy holds only in-frame clones and misses some; the assay was immunoSEQ multiplex PCR. The table has 9,500 to 15,000 clones, 70% to 75% seen once. Sequenced material: peripheral blood mononuclear cells (PBMCs). These receptors came from a boy younger than 18. Each CDR3 is given with its conserved first and last residue. The D gene is left open where the match is weak. The size entry is marked missing in some rows and otherwise reads once, few, many or a size class.

>TRBD2|13|TRBV5-1|NA|TRBJ2-7
TGCGCCAGCAGCTTCGGGGGGGTCTACGAGCAGTACTTC
CASSFGGVYEQYF
>NA|16|TRBV5-1|large|TRBJ2-2
TGCGCCAGCAGCCTTGCCGGGACGGGGAACACCGGGGAGCTGTTTTTT
CASSLAGTGNTGELFF
>TRBD2|13|TRBV25-1|NA|TRBJ2-5
TGTGCCAGCAGTATCGGGGGGGAAGAGACCCAGTACTTC
CASSIGGEETQYF
>NA|15|TRBV6-6|NA|TRBJ1-6
TGTGCCAGCAGTTACCACAGGGCCTATAATTCACCCCTCCACTTT
CASSYHRAYNSPLHF
>NA|14|TRBV7-9|once|TRBJ1-6
TGTGCCAGCAGCCCGAGACACGGCCTTGTGGCCCTCCACTTT
CASSPRHGLVALHF
>TRBD1|15|TRBV9|NA|TRBJ1-2
TGTGCCAGCAGCGTAGCTCCGGGACAGGTCTATGGCTACACCTTC
CASSVAPGQVYGYTF
>TRBD2|13|TRBV2|few|TRBJ2-7
TGTGCCAGCGGACTAGCGGAGACCTACGAGCAGTACTTC
CASGLAETYEQYF
>TRBD1|17|TRBV7-9|NA|TRBJ2-4
TGTGCCAGCAGCTTGGCGTTACAGGGGTTAGCCAAAAACATTCAGTACTTC
CASSLALQGLAKNIQYF
>NA|15|TRBV7-3|few|TRBJ2-1
TGTGCCAGCAGCTTAAGACTAGGACTGGGAAATGAGCAGTTCTTC
CASSLRLGLGNEQFF
>NA|15|TRBV19|NA|TRBJ2-1
TGTGCCAGTAGTCAATCTATGAGCTCCTACAATGAGCAGTTCTTC
CASSQSMSSYNEQFF
>TRBD1|14|TRBV7-9|medium-sized|TRBJ2-7
TGTGCCAGCAGCTTAGACAGGGGGCTAAGAGAGCAGTACTTC
CASSLDRGLREQYF
>TRBD1|15|TRBV5-1|NA|TRBJ2-7
TGCGCCAGCAGCTGGGAGACAGGGCAAGTATACGAGCAGTACTTC
CASSWETGQVYEQYF
>TRBD1|16|TRBV2|few|TRBJ2-3
TGTGCCAGCAGTGAAAGGCCTCGGGACAGCAGAGATACGCAGTATTTT
CASSERPRDSRDTQYF
>NA|16|TRBV28|NA|TRBJ2-7
TGTGCCAGCAGTTTCCCGGGGGTGATCCCCTTGAACGAGCAGTACTTC
CASSFPGVIPLNEQYF
>NA|14|TRBV7-8|NA|TRBJ2-1
TGTGCCAGCAGCTTAATGTTCGCGGCCCCTCAGCAGTTCTTC
CASSLMFAAPQQFF
>NA|14|TRBV6-6|NA|TRBJ1-1
TGTGCCAGCAGTTACCAGGGAATGAACACTGAAGCTTTCTTT
CASSYQGMNTEAFF
>TRBD1|15|TRBV7-9|NA|TRBJ2-1
TGTGCCAGCAGCCACGACAGGGGTCCCTACAATGAGCAGTTCTTC
CASSHDRGPYNEQFF